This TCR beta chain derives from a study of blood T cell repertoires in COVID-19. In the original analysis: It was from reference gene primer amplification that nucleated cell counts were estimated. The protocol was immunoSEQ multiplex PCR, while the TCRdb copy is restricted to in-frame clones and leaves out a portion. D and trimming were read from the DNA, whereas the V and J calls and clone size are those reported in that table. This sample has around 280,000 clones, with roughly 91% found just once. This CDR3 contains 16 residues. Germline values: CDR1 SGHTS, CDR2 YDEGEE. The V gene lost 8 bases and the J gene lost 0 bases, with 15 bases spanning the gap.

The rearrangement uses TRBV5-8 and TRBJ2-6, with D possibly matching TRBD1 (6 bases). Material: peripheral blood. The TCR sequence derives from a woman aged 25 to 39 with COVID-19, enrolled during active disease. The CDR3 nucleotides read TGTGCCAGTCGGACAGTGGGAGTCTCTGGGGCCAACGTCCTGACTTTC. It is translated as CASRTVGVSGANVLTF.